These 15 T cell receptor beta chains originate from one sample sequenced in a study of shared clonotypes between healthy human individuals. Clones were read by immunoSEQ multiplex PCR, and TCRdb kept only the in-frame ones, dropping some. The table records around 2,000,000 clones, around 93% of them present only once. CD8 cells classed as naive were CD45RO-negative and positively selected for CCR7, excluding terminally differentiated effector memory CD45RA+ cells. The specimen sequenced was naive CD8+ T cells from PBMCs. The receptors originated from a man aged 18 to 35 in good health. Some clones in this sample may be carry-over from other donors' samples.

The V gene is TRBV27, the J gene TRBJ2-3, with 10 bases identical to TRBD1. The CDR3 loop spans 14 amino acids. The J segment lost 8 bases and the V segment lost 5 bases, leaving 7 bases of the junction unmatched. The germline V gene encodes CDR1 MNHEY and CDR2 SMNVEV (reference sequence). The CDR3 here is CASSMGQGWATQYF. The DNA for the CDR3 is TGTGCCAGCAGTATGGGACAGGGGTGGGCTACGCAGTATTTT.

V and J are TRBV10-2 and TRBJ1-5; D possibly corresponds to TRBD1 (6 bases). V was pared by 8 bases and J by 5 bases, with 13 bases between. Germline V gene lookup returns CDR1 WSHSY and CDR2 SAAADI. This CDR3 spans 13 amino acids. CDR3 sequence: CASGGQQYQPQHF. Written as DNA, the CDR3 is TGCGCCAGCGGGGGACAACAGTATCAGCCCCAGCATTTT.

This chain uses TRBV7-9 with TRBJ2-1, with a possible D match to TRBD2 (5 bases). This CDR3 is built from 14 residues. The V gene lost 5 bases and the J gene lost 2 bases, with 10 bases spanning the gap. Germline V lookup: CDR1 SEHNR, CDR2 FQNEAQ (reference sequence). CDR3 protein: CASSRLAAYNEQFF. The CDR3 nucleotides read TGTGCCAGCAGCCGCCTAGCAGCCTACAATGAGCAGTTCTTC.

The V gene is TRBV6-6, the J gene TRBJ2-3; possibly TRBD1 for D (7 bases). Germline V gene lookup returns CDR1 MNHNY and CDR2 SVGAGI (reference sequence). V dropped 3 bases and J dropped 3 bases, with 10 bases sitting between them. The CDR3 runs to 14 residues. CDR3 protein: CASSYPGGTDTQYF. In DNA form, the CDR3 reads TGTGCCAGCAGTTATCCAGGGGGGACAGATACGCAGTATTTT.

The CDR3 region is CASSLGTYNEKLFF. CDR3 bases: TGTGCCAGCAGTTTGGGGACCTATAATGAAAAACTGTTTTTT. The chain couples TRBV28 to TRBJ1-4, with TRBD1 as a possible D gene (5 bases). Trimming stripped 3 bases from V and 4 bases from J, with 9 bases between. Germline V gene lookup returns CDR1 MDHEN and CDR2 SYDVKM. The CDR3 is made up of 14 amino acids.

This chain uses TRBV4-1 with TRBJ1-3; D gene unclear. The CDR3 is 15 amino acids. V was clipped by 6 bases and J by 0 bases, with 12 bases between them. Germline CDR1 reads MGHRA; CDR2 reads YSYEKL. The CDR3 nucleotides read TGCGCCAGCAGTACCGGACGAAGCTCTGGAAACACCATATATTTT. Translated: CASSTGRSSGNTIYF.

V usage is TRBV28 and J usage is TRBJ2-7; the match to TRBD1 covers 11 bases. From germline, CDR1 is MDHEN and CDR2 SYDVKM. J was trimmed by 3 bases and V by 5 bases; bases with no gene match: 9. The CDR3 extends over 16 amino acids. CDR3 sequence (DNA): TGTGCCAGCAGTGTCCGGGACAGGGGGAAAGGCTACGAGCAGTACTTC. It yields the protein CASSVRDRGKGYEQYF. Complete variable domain (other parts from reference TRBV28 and TRBJ2-7): DVKVTQSSRYLVKRTGEKVFLECVQDMDHENMFWYRQDPGLGLRLIYFSYDVKMKEKGDIPEGYSVSREKKERFSLILESASTNQTSMYLCASSVRDRGKGYEQYFGPGTRLTVT.

This chain uses TRBV9 with TRBJ2-1; D call uncertain. Germline CDR1 SGDLS, CDR2 YYNGEE. The CDR3 contains 15 residues. V gave up 0 bases and J gave up 4 bases, with 11 bases separating them. The CDR3: CASSVEYRGYNEQFF. CDR3 DNA sequence: TGTGCCAGCAGCGTAGAGTACAGAGGATACAATGAGCAGTTCTTC. The full variable domain, rest sourced from reference TRBV9 and TRBJ2-1, is DSGVTQTPKHLITATGQRVTLRCSPRSGDLSVYWYQQSLDQGLQFLIQYYNGEERAKGNILERFSAQQFPDLHSELNLSSLELGDSALYFCASSVEYRGYNEQFFGPGTRLTVL.

This chain joins TRBV4-3 and TRBJ1-6; no clear D gene. This CDR3 contains 16 residues. The germline V gene encodes CDR1 LGHNA and CDR2 YSLEER. V was shortened by 4 bases and J by 1 base, with 11 bases between the two germline ends. Here the CDR3 DNA reads TGCGCCAGCAGCCGGTTTGACAAGTCCTATAATTCACCCCTCCACTTT. Translating it yields CASSRFDKSYNSPLHF.

V and J are TRBV7-9 and TRBJ2-1, with 12 positions matching TRBD2. Germline CDR1 and CDR2: SEHNR and FQNEAQ (reference sequence). The CDR3 is 15 residues long. With V trimmed by 5 bases and J by 9 bases, 8 bases remained unmatched. CDR3 DNA: TGTGCCAGCAGCCATCGGACTAGCGGGACACGTGAGCAGTTCTTC. It encodes CASSHRTSGTREQFF.

The rearrangement uses TRBV9 and TRBJ2-1; 9 nucleotides align to TRBD2. Per the germline V gene, CDR1 is SGDLS and CDR2 is YYNGEE. The CDR3 is made up of 13 amino acids. V lost 2 bases, J lost 8 bases, and 2 bases stayed unmatched. DNA for the CDR3: TGTGCCAGCAGCGTGACTAGCGGCTATGAGCAGTTCTTC. Translation: CASSVTSGYEQFF. Complete variable domain (other parts from reference TRBV9 and TRBJ2-1): DSGVTQTPKHLITATGQRVTLRCSPRSGDLSVYWYQQSLDQGLQFLIQYYNGEERAKGNILERFSAQQFPDLHSELNLSSLELGDSALYFCASSVTSGYEQFFGPGTRLTVL.

The chain carries TRBV28 and TRBJ2-1; D assignment may be TRBD1 or TRBD2 (5 bases each). The CDR3 covers 14 residues. Germline V gene lookup returns CDR1 MDHEN and CDR2 SYDVKM. The germline V and J ends were trimmed by 4 bases and 5 bases, with 12 bases remaining between them. Written as DNA, the CDR3 is TGTGCCAGCAGTTCGTTCCGGGACCACAATGAGCAGTTCTTC. As protein: CASSSFRDHNEQFF.

A single count supports this clone. The chain has TRBV5-4 and TRBJ1-2; 10 bases match TRBD1. This CDR3 has 17 residues. The V gene's germline CDR1 is SGHNT and CDR2 YYREEE (reference sequence). Trimming took 5 bases from V and 6 from J; bases not matched to a gene: 16. The CDR3 nucleotides read TGTGCCAGCAGGGCCGGGACAGGGGTCATGGCAGTGGATGGCTACACCTTC. This encodes CASRAGTGVMAVDGYTF.

The CDR3 bases are TGTGCCAGCAGCCTATCTCAGGGTATAGAGACCCAGTACTTC. It yields the protein CASSLSQGIETQYF. The chain uses TRBV6-5 and TRBJ2-5; TRBD1 might be the D (5 bases). V lost 6 bases and J lost 4, with 15 bases in between. This CDR3 comprises 14 residues. Germline CDR1 and CDR2: MNHEY and SVGAGI.

The rearrangement links TRBV4-1 to TRBJ2-5, with 12 nucleotides matching TRBD2. The J call is in doubt because the DNA end fits TRBJ2-7 better. Germline V lookup: CDR1 MGHRA, CDR2 YSYEKL. This CDR3 spans 17 amino acids. The CDR3 spells CASSQAPPSGRANEQYF. For the CDR3, the DNA is TGCGCCAGCAGCCAAGCCCCCCCTAGCGGGAGGGCGAACGAGCAGTACTTC.